This paragraph covers one T cell receptor (beta chain) sequence. The antigen is not known. Trimming took 2 bases from V and 2 from J, leaving 16 bases between them. This CDR3 is built from 17 residues. The germline CDR1 and CDR2 sequences are SGHAT and FQNNGV. TCRdb's copy holds only in-frame clones and misses some; the assay was immunoSEQ multiplex PCR. The data contain 300,000 to 350,000 clones, 86% of them seen just once; the ten biggest clones take up 1.9%. Documented treatment: roughly 18 received Ad26.COV2.S at low or high dose, single or two shots; about 5 received placebo; per-sample allocation not given. Sampling was done on day 63 after the first vaccine or placebo injection. This sample stems from a study of Ad26.COV2.S vaccination and SARS-CoV-2 variants. Study-wide findings and caveats: Vaccinated individuals (as opposed to placebo recipients) had higher spike-specific TCR breadth. Substantial breadth was reportedly displayed by spike-specific CD8+ and CD4+ T cell responses after vaccination. Possibly, TCR breadth and depth analyses underestimated total T cell responses.

This chain links TRBV11-2 with TRBJ1-3; tentative D call: TRBD1 (6 bases). The sequenced sample was peripheral blood, obtained in a trial of Ad26.COV2.S vaccine versus placebo. The source of this sequence is a person aged 18 to 65 who received the Ad26.COV2.S COVID-19 vaccine or a placebo. The chain's CDR3 is CASSLKSVWTAGNTIYF. The CDR3 nucleotides read TGTGCCAGCAGCTTAAAATCGGTGTGGACAGCTGGAAACACCATATATTTT.